This TCR beta chain emerged from a study of cytomegalovirus exposure and HLA in healthy donors. The wider study: As an earlier analysis found, around 170 million T cells yielded approximately 100 million unique TCR beta sequences. Study results and caveats: Overall, approximately 150 TCR beta chains were annotated as cytomegalovirus-associated. TCR beta chains associated with HLA were, in a later analysis, more clonally expanded than equally common others.

Details on this clone: Antigen specificity is unknown.

Nobody recorded the CMV serostatus of this donor. PCR involved 60 Vbeta and 13 Jbeta primers. Sequencing was performed with immunoSEQ multiplex PCR; in TCRdb, only in-frame clones are kept and a portion is missing. The sample consists of fewer than 60,000 clones, 45% to 70% of them appearing once. In germline, CDR1 is SGHRS, CDR2 YFSETQ. The CDR3 has 14 residues. Trimming shortened V by 3 bases and J by 5 bases, and 14 bases separated the two germline ends. The receptor comes from a human donor in good health. The specimen was PBMCs. This chain links TRBV5-1 with TRBJ2-5; a possible D gene is TRBD2 (6 bases). CDR3 region: CASSSGPAGETQYF. The DNA for the CDR3 is TGCGCCAGCAGCTCCGGGCCTGCGGGGGAGACCCAGTACTTC.